The rows below give T cell receptor beta chains drawn from one sample of a study of Graves' ophthalmopathy and Graves' hyperthyroidism. Each CDR3 protein gets one entry after TCRdb re-called the multiplex PCR reads with MiXCR. The table has 600,000 to 950,000 distinct CDR3 sequences, roughly 40% seen once. The specimen sequenced was peripheral blood. Every receptor here comes from an adult man with Graves' ophthalmopathy. Both conserved end residues are part of each CDR3. Each record gives: J gene, V gene, D gene, clone size, CDR3 DNA, CDR3 protein. The D gene is left open where the match is weak. The listing skips clone size in some rows; elsewhere it reads once, few, many or a size class.

>TRBJ1-1|TRBV7-9|TRBD1|.
TGTGCCAGCAGCCGGGCCGGGACAGGGTCCACTGAAGCTTTCTTT
CASSRAGTGSTEAFF
>TRBJ1-1|TRBV5-1|TRBD1|.
TGCGCCAGCAGCTTGGAGAACAGGGGGTGGACTGAAGCTTTCTTT
CASSLENRGWTEAFF
>TRBJ2-7|TRBV7-9|.|many
TGTGCCAGCAGCCTCCCAGTAGGGTCCTACGAGCAGTACTTC
CASSLPVGSYEQYF
>TRBJ1-4|TRBV25-1|.|.
TGTGCCAGCAATACATACTCGGGCAGATTTAATGAAAAACTGTTTTTT
CASNTYSGRFNEKLFF
>TRBJ2-7|TRBV7-2|.|few
TGTGCCAGCAGCTACCCCCCGCGGTACGAGCAGTACTTC
CASSYPPRYEQYF
>TRBJ2-5|TRBV9|TRBD2|.
TGTGCCAGCAGCCAAAGAGCCGGGACTAGCGTGGTAGAGACCCAGTACTTC
CASSQRAGTSVVETQYF
>TRBJ2-7|TRBV7-3|.|.
TGTGCCAGCAGCTTAACCCCTGCGGGGGAGCAGTACTTC
CASSLTPAGEQYF
>TRBJ1-2|TRBV7-2|.|.
TGTGCCAGCGGATTAGGGGGGTTTGACTATGGCTACACCTTC
CASGLGGFDYGYTF
>TRBJ2-2|TRBV2|.|few
TGTGCCAGCAGGGAAACAAAAACGAACACCGGGGAGCTGTTTTTT
CASRETKTNTGELFF
>TRBJ2-1|TRBV29-1|.|few
TGCAGCGTTGAGGCAGCGGTGGATGAGCAGTTCTTC
CSVEAAVDEQFF
>TRBJ2-5|TRBV10-3|.|.
TGTGCCATCAGTGAGGGGGCAGGAGAGACCCAGTACTTC
CAISEGAGETQYF
>TRBJ2-7|TRBV10-1|.|.
TGCGCCAGCAGTTCGGGGGAGAATTACGAGCAGTACTTC
CASSSGENYEQYF
>TRBJ1-1|TRBV7-9|.|many
TGTGCCAGCAGCTTACTCGCACAGGGCAGCGCTTTCTTT
CASSLLAQGSAFF
>TRBJ1-5|TRBV7-2|.|few
TGTGCCAGCAGCCGATACAGGGATAGCAATCAGCCCCAGCATTTT
CASSRYRDSNQPQHF
>TRBJ2-5|TRBV5-6|.|few
TGTGCCAGCAGCCCCATAGTGGGGCAAGAGACCCAGTACTTC
CASSPIVGQETQYF
>TRBJ2-5|TRBV25-1|.|once
TGTGCCACCCGAGGGTGGGGTGGAGAGACCCAGTACTTC
CATRGWGGETQYF
>TRBJ2-5|TRBV18|.|.
TGTGCCAGCTCACCACCCGCACCTAGGGAGACCCAGTACTTC
CASSPPAPRETQYF
>TRBJ1-1|TRBV9|.|.
TGTGCCAGCAGCGCCATAAACAGTGAAGCTTTCTTT
CASSAINSEAFF
>TRBJ2-7|TRBV19|TRBD2|.
TGTGCCAGTAGGACCGGGACTAACTATGGCTACTACGAGCAGTACTTC
CASRTGTNYGYYEQYF
>TRBJ2-7|TRBV20-1|.|few
TGCAGTGCTAGAGTGGATAGCGGCTACGAGCAGTACTTC
CSARVDSGYEQYF
>TRBJ2-2|TRBV15|.|many
TGTGCCACCAGCAGGTGGGGGACGTCCGGGGAGCTGTTTTTT
CATSRWGTSGELFF
>TRBJ1-1|TRBV19|.|.
TGTGCCAGTAGTATGGGGCCCGGCTCTGGGGCCACTGAAGCTTTCTTT
CASSMGPGSGATEAFF
>TRBJ2-5|TRBV20-1|.|many
TGCAGTGCTAGGGACAGTACGTACCAAGAGACCCAGTACTTC
CSARDSTYQETQYF
>TRBJ1-4|TRBV7-2|.|few
TGTGCCAGCAGCTTCTCGGACACCTCTAATGAAAAACTGTTTTTT
CASSFSDTSNEKLFF
>TRBJ2-5|TRBV28|.|.
TGTGCCAGCATGTCCGGGAGAGTTAACCAAGAGACCCAGTACTTC
CASMSGRVNQETQYF
>TRBJ2-5|TRBV7-9|TRBD2|.
TGTGCCAGCAGCTTGGCCGGGGGGGCCGGGCAGCCCCAGTACTTC
CASSLAGGAGQPQYF
>TRBJ1-2|TRBV29-1|TRBD1|many
TGCAGCGGAGGGGGCGCCAACTATGGCTACACCTTC
CSGGGANYGYTF
>TRBJ1-6|TRBV6-5|.|.
TGTGCCAGCAGTCGCGCGGGGGGTCGGAATAATTCACCCCTCCACTTT
CASSRAGGRNNSPLHF
>TRBJ1-5|TRBV20-1|.|.
TGCAGTGCTATAGGGAATAGCAATCAGCCCCAGCATTTT
CSAIGNSNQPQHF
>TRBJ2-7|TRBV19|TRBD1|few
TGTGCCAGTAGTCCCCTCGACAGGGCCGACTACGAGCAGTACTTC
CASSPLDRADYEQYF
>TRBJ2-1|TRBV20-1|TRBD2|.
TGCAGTGCCCGAAAGATGACTAGCGGGGGGATCGGTGAGCAGTTCTTC
CSARKMTSGGIGEQFF
>TRBJ2-6|TRBV7-9|.|many
TGTGCCAGCAGCTTTCCGGCCTCTGGGGCCAACGTCCTGACTTTC
CASSFPASGANVLTF
>TRBJ2-1|TRBV11-3|.|few
TGTGCCAGCAGCCTTAGCGGACCCTACAATGAGCAGTTCTTC
CASSLSGPYNEQFF
>TRBJ1-4|TRBV10-2|.|many
TGCGCCAGCAGCGCCTTTGCGGGGGCAAGGGAAAAACTGTTTTTT
CASSAFAGAREKLFF
>TRBJ1-1|TRBV12-3/TRBV12-4|.|many
TGTGCCAGCAGTTTCTCGGCAGGGTACATGAACACTGAAGCTTTCTTT
CASSFSAGYMNTEAFF
>TRBJ2-5|TRBV7-8|.|few
TGTGCCAGCAGCTTCCCCCCGGGACACGACCAAGAGACCCAGTACTTC
CASSFPPGHDQETQYF
>TRBJ1-1|TRBV30|TRBD1|.
TGTGCCTCAAAGGGACAGACGAACACTGAAGCTTTCTTT
CASKGQTNTEAFF
>TRBJ1-5|TRBV19|.|many
TGTGCCAGCAAGGGCAGACTTGACAATCAGCCCCAGCATTTT
CASKGRLDNQPQHF
>TRBJ2-7|TRBV29-1|TRBD2|many
TGCAGCGTTGATGCACTAGCGGGTGAAAGCTACGAGCAGTACTTC
CSVDALAGESYEQYF
>TRBJ1-3|TRBV7-9|.|many
TGCGCCAGCAGCTCAGGCTCTGGAAACACCATATATTTT
CASSSGSGNTIYF
>TRBJ1-4|TRBV2|.|.
TGTGCCAGCAGTGTGGGCAGCGCTGAAAAACTGTTTTTT
CASSVGSAEKLFF
>TRBJ2-5|TRBV7-9|.|.
TGTGCCAGCAGCACCCTCAAGGGGCAATACCAGACCCAGTACTTC
CASSTLKGQYQTQYF
>TRBJ2-3|TRBV7-9|.|once
TGCGCCAGCAGCCAGACTGGGGCTCGCGGGAATACGCAGTATTTT
CASSQTGARGNTQYF
>TRBJ2-7|TRBV19|.|.
TGTGCCAGTAGTCCCCCCGGCCAGGGTGTCCACGAGCAGTACTTC
CASSPPGQGVHEQYF
>TRBJ2-2|TRBV7-9|.|.
TGTGCCAGCGGCTCCGTAGCTCCCGGGGAGCTGTTTTTT
CASGSVAPGELFF
>TRBJ1-2|TRBV2|.|.
TGTGCCAGCAGTTTATCTCCCGGACTAGCGGGGGGCTACACCTTC
CASSLSPGLAGGYTF
>TRBJ1-1|TRBV18|.|many
TGTGCCAGCTCAGAAAATACAGGGCGTACAGCTTTCTTT
CASSENTGRTAFF
>TRBJ1-6|TRBV4-3|.|few
TGCGCCAGCAGCCAACTCCTGGCAGGGAGTCTCGATAATTCACCCCTCCACTTT
CASSQLLAGSLDNSPLHF
>TRBJ1-2|TRBV9|.|few
TGTGCCAGCAGCGTAGGGCAGGGGAGCCTCGCTAGCTACACCTTC
CASSVGQGSLASYTF
>TRBJ1-5|TRBV7-2|.|few
TGTGCCAGCAGCGCCGGACAGTATAGCAATCAGCCCCAGCATTTT
CASSAGQYSNQPQHF
>TRBJ2-7|TRBV7-9|TRBD2|.
TGTGCCAGCAGCCTGGGGGGCGGGAGGGGTTCCGAGCAGTACTTC
CASSLGGGRGSEQYF
>TRBJ2-5|TRBV27|.|few
TGTGCCAGCAGTCCAGGGGACCAAGAGACCCAGTACTTC
CASSPGDQETQYF
>TRBJ2-1|TRBV2|.|.
TGTGCCAGCAGTGGGGCTAGGGGAAGGAGCAATGAGCAGTTCTTC
CASSGARGRSNEQFF
>TRBJ2-5|TRBV5-5|.|once
TGTGCCAGCATCATAGGATGGGGGCTCCAAGAGACCCAGTACTTC
CASIIGWGLQETQYF
>TRBJ2-7|TRBV19|.|.
TGTGCCAGTAGTATAGCGCGGGATAACCCCTACGAGCAGTACTTC
CASSIARDNPYEQYF
>TRBJ2-3|TRBV29-1|TRBD2|.
TGCAGCGTTGACGGCGCTAGCGGGCGGGGTGCAGATACGCAGTATTTT
CSVDGASGRGADTQYF
>TRBJ1-1|TRBV2|TRBD1|once
TGTGCCAGCAGAAAGGACAGGGCGAACACTGAAGCTTTCTTT
CASRKDRANTEAFF
>TRBJ1-4|TRBV7-9|TRBD1|.
TGTGCCAGCGGCCTTGGACAGGGGTTCGAAAAACTGTTTTTT
CASGLGQGFEKLFF
>TRBJ1-6|TRBV2|TRBD1|many
TGTGCCAGCACGACAGGGAGAAGGTCACCCCTCCACTTT
CASTTGRRSPLHF